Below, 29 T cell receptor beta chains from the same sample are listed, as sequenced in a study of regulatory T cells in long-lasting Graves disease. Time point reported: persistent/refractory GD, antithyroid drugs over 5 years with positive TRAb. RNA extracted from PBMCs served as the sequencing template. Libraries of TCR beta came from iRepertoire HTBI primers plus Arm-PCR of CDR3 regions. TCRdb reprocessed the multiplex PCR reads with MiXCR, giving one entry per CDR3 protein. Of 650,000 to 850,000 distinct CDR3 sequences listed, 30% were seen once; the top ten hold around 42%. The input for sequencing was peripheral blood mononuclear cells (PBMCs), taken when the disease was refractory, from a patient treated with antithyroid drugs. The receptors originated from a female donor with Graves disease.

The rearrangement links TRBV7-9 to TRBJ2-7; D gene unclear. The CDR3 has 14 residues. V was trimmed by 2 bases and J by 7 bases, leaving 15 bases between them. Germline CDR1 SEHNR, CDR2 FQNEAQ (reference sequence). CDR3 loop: CASSLPAEIGEQYF. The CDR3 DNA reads TGTGCCAGCAGCTTACCCGCGGAGATTGGGGAGCAGTACTTC. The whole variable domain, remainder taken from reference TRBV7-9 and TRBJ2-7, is DTGVSQNPRHKITKRGQNVTFRCDPISEHNRLYWYRQTLGQGPEFLTYFQNEAQLEKSRLLSDRFSAERPKGSFSTLEIQRTEQGDSAMYLCASSLPAEIGEQYFGPGTRLTVT.

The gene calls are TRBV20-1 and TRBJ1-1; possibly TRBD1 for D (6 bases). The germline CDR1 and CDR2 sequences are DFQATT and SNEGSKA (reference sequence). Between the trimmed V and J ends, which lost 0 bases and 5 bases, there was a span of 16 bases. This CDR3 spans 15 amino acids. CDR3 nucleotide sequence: TGCAGTGCTAGAGATTTGAGGACAGTAGGAACTGAAGCTTTCTTT. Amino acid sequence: CSARDLRTVGTEAFF.

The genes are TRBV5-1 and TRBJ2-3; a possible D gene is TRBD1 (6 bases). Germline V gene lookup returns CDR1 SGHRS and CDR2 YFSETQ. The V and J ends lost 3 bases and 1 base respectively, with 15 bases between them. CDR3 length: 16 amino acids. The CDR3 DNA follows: TGCGCCAGCAGCTCAATAACAGGGTTGGGCACAGATACGCAGTATTTT. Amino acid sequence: CASSSITGLGTDTQYF.

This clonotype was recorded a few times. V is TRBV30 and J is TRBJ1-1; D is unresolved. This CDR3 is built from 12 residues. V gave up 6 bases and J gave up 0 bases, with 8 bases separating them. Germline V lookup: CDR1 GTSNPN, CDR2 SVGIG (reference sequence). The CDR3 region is CACLTVNTEAFF. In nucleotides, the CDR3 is TGTGCCTGCCTGACGGTGAACACTGAAGCTTTCTTT.

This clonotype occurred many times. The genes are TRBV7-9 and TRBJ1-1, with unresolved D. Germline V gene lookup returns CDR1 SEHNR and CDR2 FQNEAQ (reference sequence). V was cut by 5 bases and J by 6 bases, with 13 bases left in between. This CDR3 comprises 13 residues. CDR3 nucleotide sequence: TGTGCCAGCAGCAGAGGCATGGCGCCTGAAGCTTTCTTT. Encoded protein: CASSRGMAPEAFF.

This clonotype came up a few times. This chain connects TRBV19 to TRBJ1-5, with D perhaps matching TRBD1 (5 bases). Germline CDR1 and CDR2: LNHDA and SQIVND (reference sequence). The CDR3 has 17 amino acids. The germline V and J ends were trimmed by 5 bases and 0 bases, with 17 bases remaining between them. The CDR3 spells CASSGEDTRLSNQPQHF. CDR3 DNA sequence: TGTGCCAGTAGTGGGGAGGACACCCGACTTAGCAATCAGCCCCAGCATTTT.

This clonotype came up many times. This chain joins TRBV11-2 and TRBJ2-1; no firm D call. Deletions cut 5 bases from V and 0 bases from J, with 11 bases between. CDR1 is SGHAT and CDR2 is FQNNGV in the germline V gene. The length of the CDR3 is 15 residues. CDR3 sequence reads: CASSVPRSSYNEQFF. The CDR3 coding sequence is TGTGCCAGCAGCGTCCCAAGAAGCTCCTACAATGAGCAGTTCTTC.

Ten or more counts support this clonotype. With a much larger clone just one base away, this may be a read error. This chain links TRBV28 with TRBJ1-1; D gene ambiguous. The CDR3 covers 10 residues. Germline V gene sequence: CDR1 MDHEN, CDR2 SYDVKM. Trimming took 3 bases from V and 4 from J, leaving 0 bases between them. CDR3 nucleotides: TGTGCCAGCAGTTTCACTGAAGCTTTCTTT. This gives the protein CASSFTEAFF. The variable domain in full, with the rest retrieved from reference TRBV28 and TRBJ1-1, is DVKVTQSSRYLVKRTGEKVFLECVQDMDHENMFWYRQDPGLGLRLIYFSYDVKMKEKGDIPEGYSVSREKKERFSLILESASTNQTSMYLCASSFTEAFFGQGTRLTVV.

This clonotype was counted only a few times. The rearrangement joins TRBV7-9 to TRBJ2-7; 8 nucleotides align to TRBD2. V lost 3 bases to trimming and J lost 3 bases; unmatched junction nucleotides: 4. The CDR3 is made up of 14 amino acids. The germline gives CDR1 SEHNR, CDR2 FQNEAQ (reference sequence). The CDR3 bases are TGTGCCAGCAGCTTCGGTAGCGGGGTCTACGAGCAGTACTTC. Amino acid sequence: CASSFGSGVYEQYF.

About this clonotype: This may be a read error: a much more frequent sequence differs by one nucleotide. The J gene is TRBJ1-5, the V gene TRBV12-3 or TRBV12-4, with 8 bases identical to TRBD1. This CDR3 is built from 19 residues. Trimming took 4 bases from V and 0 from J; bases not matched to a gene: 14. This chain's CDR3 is CASSWTLQGARSSNQPQHF. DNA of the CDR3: TGTGCCAGCAGTTGGACCCTCCAGGGGGCGAGAAGTAGCAATCAGCCCCAGCATTTT.

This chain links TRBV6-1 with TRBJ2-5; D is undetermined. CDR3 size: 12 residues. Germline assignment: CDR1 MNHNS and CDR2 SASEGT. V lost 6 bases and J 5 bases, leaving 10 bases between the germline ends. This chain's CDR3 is CASRGLGETQYF. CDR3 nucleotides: TGTGCCAGCAGAGGCCTGGGGGAGACCCAGTACTTC.

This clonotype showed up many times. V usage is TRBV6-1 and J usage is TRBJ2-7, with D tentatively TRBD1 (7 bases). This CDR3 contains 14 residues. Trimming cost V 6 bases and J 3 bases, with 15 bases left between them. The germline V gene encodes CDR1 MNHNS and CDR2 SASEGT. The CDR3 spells CASRRDSGIYEQYF. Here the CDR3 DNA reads TGTGCCAGCAGGCGGGACAGTGGGATCTACGAGCAGTACTTC.

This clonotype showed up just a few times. The CDR3 spells CSGARGLAGYEQYF. Here the CDR3 DNA reads TGCAGTGGGGCCAGGGGACTAGCGGGATACGAGCAGTACTTC. V gene TRBV20-1 combines with J gene TRBJ2-7; 13 bases line up with TRBD2. CDR1 is DFQATT, CDR2 SNEGSKA, per germline (reference sequence). V lost 7 bases, J lost 4 bases, and 7 bases stayed unmatched. The CDR3 contains 14 residues.

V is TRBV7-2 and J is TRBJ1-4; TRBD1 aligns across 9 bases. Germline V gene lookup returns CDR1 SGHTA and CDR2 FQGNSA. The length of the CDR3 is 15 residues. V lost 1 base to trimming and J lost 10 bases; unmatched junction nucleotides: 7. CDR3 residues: CASSLGGTGIGKLFF. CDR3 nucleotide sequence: TGTGCCAGCAGCTTAGGGGGGACAGGGATTGGAAAACTGTTTTTT. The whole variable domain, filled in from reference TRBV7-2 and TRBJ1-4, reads GAGVSQSPSNKVTEKGKDVELRCDPISGHTALYWYRQSLGQGLEFLIYFQGNSAPDKSGLPSDRFSAERTGGSVSTLTIQRTQQEDSAVYLCASSLGGTGIGKLFFGSGTQLSVL.

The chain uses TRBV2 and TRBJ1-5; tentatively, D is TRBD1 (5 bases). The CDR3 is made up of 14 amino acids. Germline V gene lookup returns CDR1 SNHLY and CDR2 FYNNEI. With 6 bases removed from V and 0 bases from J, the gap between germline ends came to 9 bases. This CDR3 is CASRDNHSNQPQHF. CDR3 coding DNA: TGTGCCAGCAGGGACAATCATAGCAATCAGCCCCAGCATTTT.

The CDR3 coding sequence is TGTGCCAGCAGTTACTCAGACTTGGTTAACTATGGCTACACCTTC. Its protein is CASSYSDLVNYGYTF. The chain couples TRBV6-5 to TRBJ1-2, with unresolved D. The germline CDR1 and CDR2 sequences are MNHEY and SVGAGI. Trimming removed 0 bases at V and 1 base at J, with 9 bases between. The CDR3 is 15 residues long.

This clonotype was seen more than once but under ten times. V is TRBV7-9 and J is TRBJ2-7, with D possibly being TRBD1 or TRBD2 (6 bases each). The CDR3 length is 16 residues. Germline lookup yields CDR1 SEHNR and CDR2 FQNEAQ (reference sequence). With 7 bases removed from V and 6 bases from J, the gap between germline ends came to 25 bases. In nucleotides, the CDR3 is TGTGCCAGCATCGACTTGACAACCGTAGGGGGAGGCGAGCAGTACTTC. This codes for CASIDLTTVGGGEQYF.

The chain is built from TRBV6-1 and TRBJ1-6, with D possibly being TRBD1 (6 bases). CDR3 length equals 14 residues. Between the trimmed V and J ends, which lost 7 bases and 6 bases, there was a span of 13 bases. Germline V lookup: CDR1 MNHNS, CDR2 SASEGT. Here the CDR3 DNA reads TGTGCCAGCACTCAGACAGGACGTAATTCACCCCTCCACTTT. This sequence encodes CASTQTGRNSPLHF.

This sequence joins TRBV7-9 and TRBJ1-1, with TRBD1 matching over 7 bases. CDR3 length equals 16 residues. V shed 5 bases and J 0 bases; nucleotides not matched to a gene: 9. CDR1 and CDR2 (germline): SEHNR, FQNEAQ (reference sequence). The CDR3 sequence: CASSHRTGVMNTEAFF. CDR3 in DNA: TGTGCCAGCAGCCACCGGACAGGAGTCATGAACACTGAAGCTTTCTTT.

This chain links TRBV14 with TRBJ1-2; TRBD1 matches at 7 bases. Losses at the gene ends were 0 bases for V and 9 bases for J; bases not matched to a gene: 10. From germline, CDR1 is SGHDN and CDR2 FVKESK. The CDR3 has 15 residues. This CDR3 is CASSQDDFGQDRYTF. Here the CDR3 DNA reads TGTGCCAGCAGCCAAGATGATTTCGGACAGGATCGCTACACCTTC.

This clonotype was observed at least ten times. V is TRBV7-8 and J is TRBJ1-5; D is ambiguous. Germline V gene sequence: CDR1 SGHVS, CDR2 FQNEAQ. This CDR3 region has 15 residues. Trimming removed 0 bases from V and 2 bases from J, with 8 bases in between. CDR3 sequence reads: CASSLAWVGNQPQHF. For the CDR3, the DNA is TGTGCCAGCAGCTTAGCGTGGGTCGGCAATCAGCCCCAGCATTTT.

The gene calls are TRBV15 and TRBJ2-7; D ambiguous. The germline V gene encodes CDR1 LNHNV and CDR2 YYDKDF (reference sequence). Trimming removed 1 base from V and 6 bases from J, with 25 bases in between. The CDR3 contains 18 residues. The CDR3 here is CATSRVWIPKARKSEQYF. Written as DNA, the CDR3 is TGTGCCACCAGCAGAGTGTGGATCCCAAAAGCGCGGAAAAGCGAGCAGTACTTC.

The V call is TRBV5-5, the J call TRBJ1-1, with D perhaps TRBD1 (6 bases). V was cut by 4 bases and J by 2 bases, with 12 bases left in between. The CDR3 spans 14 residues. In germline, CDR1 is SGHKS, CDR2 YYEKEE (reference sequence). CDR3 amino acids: CASSATRGNTEAFF. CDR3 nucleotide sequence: TGTGCCAGCAGCGCGACCAGGGGAAACACTGAAGCTTTCTTT.

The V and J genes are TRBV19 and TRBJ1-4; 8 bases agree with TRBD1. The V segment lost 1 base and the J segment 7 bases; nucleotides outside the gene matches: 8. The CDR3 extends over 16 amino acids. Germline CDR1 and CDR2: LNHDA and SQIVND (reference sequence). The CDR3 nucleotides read TGTGCCAGTAGTATAGTGGCAGGGGGCCTAACTGAAAAACTGTTTTTT. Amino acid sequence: CASSIVAGGLTEKLFF.

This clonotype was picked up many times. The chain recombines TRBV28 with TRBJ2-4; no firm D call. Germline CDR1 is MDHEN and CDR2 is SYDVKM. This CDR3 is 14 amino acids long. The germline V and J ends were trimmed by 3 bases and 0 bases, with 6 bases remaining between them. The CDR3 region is CASSLAGAKNIQYF. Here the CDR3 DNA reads TGTGCCAGCAGTTTGGCAGGAGCCAAAAACATTCAGTACTTC.

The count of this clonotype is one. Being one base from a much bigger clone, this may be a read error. The CDR3 DNA reads TGTGCCAGCAGTTACTCGAGGACTAACGGTTACCAAGAGACCCAGTACTTC. Translation gives CASSYSRTNGYQETQYF. V and J are TRBV6-5 and TRBJ2-5, with D perhaps matching TRBD2 (6 bases). CDR1 and CDR2 from the germline V gene are MNHEY and SVGAGI. V was shortened by 0 bases and J by 0 bases, with 14 bases between the two germline ends. This CDR3 comprises 17 residues.

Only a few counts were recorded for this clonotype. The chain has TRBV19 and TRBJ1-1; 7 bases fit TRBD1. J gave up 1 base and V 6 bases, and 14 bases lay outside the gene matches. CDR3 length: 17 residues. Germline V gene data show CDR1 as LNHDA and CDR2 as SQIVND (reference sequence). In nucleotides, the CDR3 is TGTGCCAGTAGCGTCGTATATCGGGACAGAGGGAACACTGAAGCTTTCTTT. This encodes CASSVVYRDRGNTEAFF.

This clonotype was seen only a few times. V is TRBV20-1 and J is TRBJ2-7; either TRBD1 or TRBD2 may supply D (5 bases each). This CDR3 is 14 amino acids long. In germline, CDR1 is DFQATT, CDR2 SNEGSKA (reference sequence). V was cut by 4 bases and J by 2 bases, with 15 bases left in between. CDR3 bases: TGCAGTGCTACTACCGGGACGGGCCCCTACGAGCAGTACTTC. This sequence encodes CSATTGTGPYEQYF.

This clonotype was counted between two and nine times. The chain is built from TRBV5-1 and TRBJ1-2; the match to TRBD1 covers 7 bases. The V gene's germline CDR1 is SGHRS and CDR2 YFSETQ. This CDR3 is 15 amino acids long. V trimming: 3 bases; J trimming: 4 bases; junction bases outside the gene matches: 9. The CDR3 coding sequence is TGCGCCAGCAGCTCCTTGACAGGGACGAGCTATGGCTACACCTTC. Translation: CASSSLTGTSYGYTF.